The 23 T cell receptor beta chains below all came from one sample that was sequenced in a study of pediatric ulcerative colitis. The table came from immunoSEQ multiplex PCR; TCRdb's copy has only in-frame clones and leaves some out. The sample lists around 68,000 clones; more than 60% were seen once. The sample comprised blood. The source of these receptors is a boy aged 5-17 years with moderate ulcerative colitis.

This sequence joins TRBV5-8 and TRBJ2-1; 12 bases are a match to TRBD2. The germline V gene has CDR1 SGHTS and CDR2 YDEGEE. Germline trimming cut 8 bases from V and 3 bases from J; bases unmatched to any gene: 9. The CDR3 is made up of 16 amino acids. CDR3 amino acids: CARGLAGSLNYNEQFF. CDR3 sequence (DNA): TGTGCCAGAGGACTAGCGGGATCCCTTAACTACAATGAGCAGTTCTTC.

The V call is TRBV10-3, the J call TRBJ1-1; maybe TRBD1 (6 bases). The CDR3 loop spans 14 amino acids. V was cut by 4 bases and J by 6 bases, with 15 bases left in between. Per germline, CDR1 ENHRY and CDR2 SYGVKD. The CDR3 sequence is CAISVGAGGSEAFF. CDR3 sequence (DNA): TGTGCCATCAGTGTGGGGGCCGGAGGGTCTGAAGCTTTCTTT.

This clone has just a few counts. The V call is TRBV19, the J call TRBJ1-1; D not resolved. Germline CDR1 LNHDA, CDR2 SQIVND (reference sequence). V shed 7 bases and J shed 1 base, with 10 bases lying between them. There are 13 residues in the CDR3. The CDR3 DNA reads TGTGCCAGTACGGGGAAGGGGAACACTGAAGCTTTCTTT. It yields the protein CASTGKGNTEAFF. The entire variable domain, with the rest obtained from reference TRBV19 and TRBJ1-1, is as follows: DGGITQSPKYLFRKEGQNVTLSCEQNLNHDAMYWYRQDPGQGLRLIYYSQIVNDFQKGDIAEGYSVSREKKESFPLTVTSAQKNPTAFYLCASTGKGNTEAFFGQGTRLTVV.

V gene TRBV6-5 combines with J gene TRBJ2-1; D perhaps matches TRBD2 (5 bases). The V and J ends lost 2 bases and 5 bases respectively, with 10 bases between them. CDR1 is MNHEY, CDR2 SVGAGI, per germline. CDR3 length equals 14 residues. The CDR3 sequence is CASSYRYGDNEQFF. Here the CDR3 DNA reads TGTGCCAGCAGTTACCGTTACGGGGACAATGAGCAGTTCTTC.

Written as DNA, the CDR3 is TGCAGCGTTCCCACCAACGGAAGAGGTGAAGCTTTCTTT. Translation gives CSVPTNGRGEAFF. The chain links TRBV29-1 to TRBJ1-1; D gene uncertain. V was clipped by 5 bases and J by 7 bases, with 17 bases between them. The CDR3 has 13 residues. From germline, CDR1 is SQVTM and CDR2 ANQGSEA.

This CDR3 is CATSRDRASGAYEQYF. In nucleotides, the CDR3 is TGTGCCACCAGCAGGGACAGGGCGTCGGGAGCCTACGAGCAGTACTTC. The chain uses TRBV15 and TRBJ2-7, with TRBD1 matching over 8 bases. The CDR3 totals 16 residues. V shed 3 bases, J shed 2 bases, and the junction held 9 bases outside the gene matches. The V gene's germline CDR1 is LNHNV and CDR2 YYDKDF (reference sequence).

The V gene is TRBV6-1, the J gene TRBJ1-5; possibly TRBD1 for D (6 bases). Looked up from germline, CDR1 is MNHNS and CDR2 is SASEGT. V was shortened by 7 bases and J by 2 bases, with 12 bases between the two germline ends. The CDR3 length is 14 residues. The CDR3 DNA reads as TGTGCCAGCAAAGACAGGCTCCGCAATCAGCCCCAGCATTTT. As protein: CASKDRLRNQPQHF.

This chain connects TRBV15 to TRBJ1-2; D perhaps matches TRBD1 (5 bases). The germline gives CDR1 LNHNV, CDR2 YYDKDF (reference sequence). V was trimmed by 5 bases and J by 2 bases, leaving 15 bases between them. The CDR3 consists of 15 residues. CDR3 sequence: CATSSRGTLNYGYTF. The CDR3 DNA is TGTGCCACCAGCTCAAGGGGAACGCTCAACTATGGCTACACCTTC.

The chain combines TRBV30 with TRBJ1-5, with D unclear. V shed 3 bases and J shed 4 bases, with 10 bases lying between them. Germline V lookup: CDR1 GTSNPN, CDR2 SVGIG (reference sequence). CDR3 length: 13 residues. For the CDR3, the DNA is TGTGCCTGGAGGTCCGGGAGGAATCAGCCCCAGCATTTT. Translated, it gives CAWRSGRNQPQHF.

The chain joins TRBV5-6 to TRBJ1-1; D ambiguous. Germline CDR1 is SGHDT and CDR2 is YYEEEE. The V gene lost 3 bases and the J gene lost 5 bases, with 17 bases spanning the gap. The CDR3 has 15 residues. The CDR3 region has the DNA TGTGCCAGCAGCTCACGACCGGACCCGGGAACTGAAGCTTTCTTT. Translating it yields CASSSRPDPGTEAFF.

The genes are TRBV11-2 and TRBJ1-3; 9 bases fit TRBD1. Germline assignment: CDR1 SGHAT and CDR2 FQNNGV. V was clipped by 2 bases and J by 4 bases; unmatched bases: 6. The CDR3 has 16 amino acids. Here the CDR3 DNA reads TGTGCCAGCAGCTTACTACAGGGGGCCACGGGAAACACCATATATTTT. Its protein product is CASSLLQGATGNTIYF.

The chain uses TRBV9 and TRBJ2-1; TRBD2 matches at 12 bases. Losses at the gene ends were 2 bases for V and 9 bases for J; bases not matched to a gene: 6. This CDR3 region has 15 residues. Per the germline V gene, CDR1 is SGDLS and CDR2 is YYNGEE. In DNA, the CDR3 is TGTGCCAGCAGCGTCGGACTAGCGGGAAGTAGTGAGCAGTTCTTC. Translation gives CASSVGLAGSSEQFF.

V gene TRBV9 combines with J gene TRBJ2-7; 10 positions match TRBD2. The trim removed 1 base at V and 2 bases at J, leaving 3 bases unmatched. Germline assignment: CDR1 SGDLS and CDR2 YYNGEE. This CDR3 has 15 amino acids. CDR3 in DNA: TGTGCCAGCAGCGTACGAGCGGGAGGGGCCTACGAGCAGTACTTC. Residues: CASSVRAGGAYEQYF.

The J gene is TRBJ2-1, the V gene TRBV27; 11 nucleotides agree with TRBD2. V trimming: 6 bases; J trimming: 3 bases; junction bases outside the gene matches: 7. The germline CDR1 and CDR2 sequences are MNHEY and SMNVEV (reference sequence). The length of the CDR3 is 16 residues. CDR3 sequence: CASRKGLAADYNEQFF. The DNA for the CDR3 is TGTGCCAGCAGGAAGGGACTAGCGGCTGACTACAATGAGCAGTTCTTC.

This clone was seen just once. The chain combines TRBV29-1 with TRBJ1-5; 11 bases match TRBD1. The germline gives CDR1 SQVTM, CDR2 ANQGSEA. This CDR3 contains 15 residues. Losses at the gene ends were 6 bases for V and 3 bases for J; bases not matched to a gene: 7. The chain's CDR3 is CSVLGTGGDNQPQHF. The CDR3 DNA reads TGCAGCGTACTCGGGACAGGGGGGGACAATCAGCCCCAGCATTTT.

The genes are TRBV5-1 and TRBJ2-7; 12 bases are a match to TRBD2. CDR3 length: 17 residues. Losses at the gene ends were 1 base for V and 4 bases for J; bases not matched to a gene: 9. Germline CDR1 reads SGHRS; CDR2 reads YFSETQ. The CDR3 sequence: CASSLQWTSGVAYEQYF. As DNA, the CDR3 is TGCGCCAGCAGCTTGCAGTGGACTAGCGGGGTGGCTTACGAGCAGTACTTC.

The gene calls are TRBV9 and TRBJ2-3, with D unclear. Germline CDR1 SGDLS, CDR2 YYNGEE. V lost 1 base and J lost 0, with 6 bases in between. The CDR3 totals 14 residues. This CDR3 is CASSVSPSTDTQYF. CDR3 nucleotides: TGTGCCAGCAGCGTATCCCCTAGCACAGATACGCAGTATTTT.

This chain's CDR3 is CASSPRWQETQYF. As DNA, the CDR3 is TGTGCCAGCAGCCCCCGGTGGCAAGAGACCCAGTACTTC. The gene calls are TRBV27 and TRBJ2-5; D is uncertain. Germline V gene sequence: CDR1 MNHEY, CDR2 SMNVEV (reference sequence). V was pared by 6 bases and J by 2 bases, with 10 bases between. The CDR3 has 13 amino acids.

This clone was seen a handful of times. The rearrangement joins TRBV6-1 to TRBJ2-1, with 13 bases matching TRBD2. With 2 bases clipped from V and 4 bases from J, the junction kept 2 bases outside the gene matches. In germline, CDR1 is MNHNS, CDR2 SASEGT. The CDR3 is made up of 16 amino acids. For the CDR3, the DNA is TGTGCCAGCAGTGAATCGGGACTAGCGGGATACAATGAGCAGTTCTTC. Amino acids: CASSESGLAGYNEQFF.

This sequence joins TRBV6-5 and TRBJ1-6, with D hard to call. The germline CDR1 and CDR2 sequences are MNHEY and SVGAGI. Trimming removed 6 bases at V and 11 bases at J, with 14 bases between. This CDR3 has 13 amino acids. CDR3: CASRRTQLAPLHF. The CDR3 nucleotides are TGTGCCAGCAGACGAACCCAACTGGCACCCCTCCACTTT.

This clone has only one observation. The V call is TRBV9, the J call TRBJ2-3; D possibly corresponds to TRBD2 (6 bases). Germline lookup yields CDR1 SGDLS and CDR2 YYNGEE. The ends were cut back, 0 bases at V and 5 bases at J, with 13 bases in the middle. The length of the CDR3 is 15 residues. The DNA of the CDR3 is TGTGCCAGCAGCGTAGCGCAGGGACTCGGAGATACGCAGTATTTT. It specifies CASSVAQGLGDTQYF.

With regard to this clone: The same CDR3 arises from other DNA sequences in this sample as well. The chain employs TRBV4-1 and TRBJ1-4; unclear D gene. The CDR3 sequence is 14 residues long. Germline-derived CDR1 and CDR2 are MGHRA and YSYEKL. The V end was cut by 0 bases, the J end by 3 bases, with 5 bases between. CDR3 sequence reads: CASSQDGPNEKLFF. The CDR3 DNA reads as TGCGCCAGCAGCCAAGATGGTCCTAATGAAAAACTGTTTTTT.

The sample holds one count of this clone. V and J are TRBV5-6 and TRBJ2-1; 8 bases match TRBD1. Germline V gene data show CDR1 as SGHDT and CDR2 as YYEEEE. Trimming took 4 bases from V and 5 from J; bases not matched to a gene: 8. The CDR3 consists of 15 residues. Here the CDR3 reads CASSLRPDRDNEQFF. DNA for the CDR3: TGTGCCAGCAGCCTCCGTCCGGACAGGGACAATGAGCAGTTCTTC.